The 23 T cell receptor beta chains presented below share a single source sample, sequenced in a study of cytomegalovirus exposure and HLA in healthy donors. PCR was performed using 60 Vbeta and 13 Jbeta primers. The data were produced by immunoSEQ multiplex PCR, yet TCRdb's version contains in-frame clones alone and is incomplete. Of roughly 110,000 clones listed, about two thirds were seen once; the top ten hold roughly 3%. Specimen: PBMCs. The origin of the receptors is a female donor in good health and CMV-seronegative.

This CDR3 is CAWSALFF. CDR3 nucleotides: TGTGCCTGGAGTGCTCTGTTTTTT. This rearrangement joins TRBV30 to TRBJ1-4; unclear D gene. Germline V gives CDR1 GTSNPN, CDR2 SVGIG (reference sequence). Trimming took 1 base from V and 14 from J, leaving 2 bases between them. The CDR3 has 8 residues.

This rearrangement joins TRBV6-5 to TRBJ1-1; D is unresolved. Germline V lookup: CDR1 MNHEY, CDR2 SVGAGI. This CDR3 is 11 amino acids long. V lost 8 bases and J lost 7, with 11 bases in between. For the CDR3, the DNA is TGTGCCAGCGGTAACAGATTTGAAGCTTTCTTT. Protein sequence: CASGNRFEAFF.

The rearrangement links TRBV7-9 to TRBJ2-3; tentative D call: TRBD1 (5 bases). The length of the CDR3 is 16 residues. Trimming cost V 0 bases and J 5 bases, with 15 bases left between them. Per the germline V gene, CDR1 is SEHNR and CDR2 is FQNEAQ (reference sequence). The CDR3 coding sequence is TGTGCCAGCAGCTTAGCATCGATGGGCCAGGGAGATACGCAGTATTTT. This gives the protein CASSLASMGQGDTQYF.

The chain has TRBV18 and TRBJ2-5; possible D gene TRBD2, 7 bases. CDR3 size: 15 residues. The germline V gene encodes CDR1 KGHSH and CDR2 LQKENI. The germline V and J ends were trimmed by 1 base and 2 bases, with 11 bases remaining between them. CDR3 nucleotides: TGTGCCAGCTCACCACAGGGAGGGGGTCAAGAGACCCAGTACTTC. Amino acids: CASSPQGGGQETQYF.

In DNA, the CDR3 is TGCAGCGTTGAAGGGACAGGGGAGACTGAAGCTTTCTTT. Translated, it gives CSVEGTGETEAFF. The J gene is TRBJ1-1, the V gene TRBV29-1; 9 positions agree with TRBD1. Germline CDR1 is SQVTM and CDR2 is ANQGSEA. V gave up 1 base and J gave up 5 bases; unmatched junction bases: 2. This CDR3 comprises 13 residues.

V and J are TRBV30 and TRBJ2-7; the D gene is possibly TRBD2 (6 bases). V lost 1 base and J 3 bases, leaving 19 bases between the germline ends. From germline, CDR1 is GTSNPN and CDR2 SVGIG (reference sequence). The CDR3 is 16 amino acids. The CDR3 nucleotides are TGTGCCTGGAGTGGACCCGGCGGGGCGCTCCACTACGAGCAGTACTTC. It translates to CAWSGPGGALHYEQYF.

V usage is TRBV10-3 and J usage is TRBJ2-1; 7 bases fit TRBD1. This CDR3 contains 12 residues. Germline V gene data show CDR1 as ENHRY and CDR2 as SYGVKD. Trimming took 6 bases from V and 10 from J; bases not matched to a gene: 6. The CDR3 loop is CAIRVDRQEQFF. The CDR3 DNA reads TGTGCCATCAGAGTGGACAGGCAAGAGCAGTTCTTC.

The chain carries TRBV27 and TRBJ1-3; D might be TRBD1 (5 bases). The CDR3 is 13 amino acids. V was trimmed by 2 bases and J by 4 bases, leaving 6 bases between them. Looked up from germline, CDR1 is MNHEY and CDR2 is SMNVEV (reference sequence). For the CDR3, the DNA is TGTGCCAGCAGTTTAGACAGCGGAAACACCATATATTTT. Protein sequence: CASSLDSGNTIYF.

This clone was counted a single time. The gene calls are TRBV28 and TRBJ2-7; 8 nucleotides line up with TRBD2. V lost 3 bases, J lost 6 bases, and 16 bases stayed unmatched. CDR3 length equals 17 residues. Germline lookup yields CDR1 MDHEN and CDR2 SYDVKM. The CDR3 is CASSFHPSGGGRAEQYF. CDR3 coding DNA: TGTGCCAGCAGTTTTCACCCATCGGGGGGGGGCCGTGCCGAGCAGTACTTC.

The CDR3 loop is CASSPDSQETQYF. In nucleotides, the CDR3 is TGTGCCAGCAGCCCGGACAGCCAAGAGACCCAGTACTTC. This chain joins TRBV7-9 and TRBJ2-5, with D tentatively TRBD1 (6 bases). CDR1 is SEHNR and CDR2 is FQNEAQ in the germline V gene (reference sequence). This CDR3 contains 13 residues. Deletions cut 5 bases from V and 1 base from J, with 8 bases between. The full variable domain, with the rest looked up from reference TRBV7-9 and TRBJ2-5, is DTGVSQNPRHKITKRGQNVTFRCDPISEHNRLYWYRQTLGQGPEFLTYFQNEAQLEKSRLLSDRFSAERPKGSFSTLEIQRTEQGDSAMYLCASSPDSQETQYFGPGTRLLVL.

In this sample, this clone turned up a few times. The chain recombines TRBV5-1 with TRBJ1-1; D gene ambiguous. The germline V gene encodes CDR1 SGHRS and CDR2 YFSETQ. Trimming stripped 2 bases from V and 4 bases from J, with 12 bases between. The CDR3 has 14 amino acids. This CDR3 is CASSFLPSGTEAFF. For the CDR3, the DNA is TGCGCCAGCAGCTTTCTACCATCGGGCACTGAAGCTTTCTTT.

The chain employs TRBV19 and TRBJ2-5; unclear D gene. The CDR3 covers 14 residues. Looked up from germline, CDR1 is LNHDA and CDR2 is SQIVND (reference sequence). Trimming took off 4 bases at V and 0 bases at J, with 9 bases between the two ends. CDR3 amino acids: CASSRTADQETQYF. The CDR3 DNA follows: TGTGCCAGTAGTAGAACGGCGGACCAAGAGACCCAGTACTTC.

This clone was picked up a small number of times. The chain carries TRBV10-3 and TRBJ2-7, with 9 bases that match TRBD1. Germline CDR1 is ENHRY and CDR2 is SYGVKD. CDR3 length: 16 amino acids. J gave up 0 bases and V 3 bases, and 6 bases lay outside the gene matches. CDR3 in amino acids: CAISEGKTGGSYEQYF. The CDR3 DNA is TGTGCCATCAGTGAAGGGAAGACAGGGGGCTCCTACGAGCAGTACTTC.

With respect to this clone: The sample carries other DNA sequences with the same CDR3. The V gene is TRBV6-1, the J gene TRBJ2-7; D is possibly TRBD1 (7 bases). The CDR3 has 15 residues. Germline V lookup: CDR1 MNHNS, CDR2 SASEGT. Trimming shortened V by 7 bases and J by 2 bases, and 18 bases separated the two germline ends. CDR3 region: CASTTGQGGAYEQYF. Here the CDR3 DNA reads TGTGCCAGCACTACCGGGCAGGGGGGAGCCTACGAGCAGTACTTC.

The chain carries TRBV6-1 and TRBJ2-4, with D unclear. The CDR3 contains 15 residues. The germline V gene encodes CDR1 MNHNS and CDR2 SASEGT. Trimming removed 2 bases at V and 2 bases at J, with 10 bases between. CDR3 sequence reads: CASSERGLPKNIQYF. Written as DNA, the CDR3 is TGTGCCAGCAGTGAAAGAGGCTTGCCCAAAAACATTCAGTACTTC.

V usage is TRBV2 and J usage is TRBJ1-2; 7 bases fit TRBD1. Unmatched junction bases numbered 3, after V lost 4 bases and J lost 1 base. The length of the CDR3 is 14 residues. Per the germline V gene, CDR1 is SNHLY and CDR2 is FYNNEI. CDR3 sequence: CASSGDSDNYGYTF. CDR3 sequence (DNA): TGTGCCAGCAGTGGGGACAGCGATAACTATGGCTACACCTTC. Full variable domain (outside the CDR3, taken from reference TRBV2 and TRBJ1-2): EPEVTQTPSHQVTQMGQEVILRCVPISNHLYFYWYRQILGQKVEFLVSFYNNEISEKSEIFDDQFSVERPDGSNFTLKIRSTKLEDSAMYFCASSGDSDNYGYTFGSGTRLTVV.

The CDR3 nucleotides are TGTGCCAGCAGCTTAGATGTACTTACTCCTGAAAAACTGTTTTTT. As protein: CASSLDVLTPEKLFF. This chain uses TRBV11-2 with TRBJ1-4, with D unresolved. From germline, CDR1 is SGHAT and CDR2 FQNNGV. The CDR3 is 15 amino acids. Trimming removed 0 bases at V and 7 bases at J, with 12 bases between.

J is TRBJ1-2 and V is TRBV9; no clear D gene. With 4 bases removed from V and 2 bases from J, the gap between germline ends came to 9 bases. Germline V gives CDR1 SGDLS, CDR2 YYNGEE. The CDR3 covers 13 residues. CDR3: CASSPMTNYGYTF. The CDR3 bases are TGTGCCAGCAGCCCCATGACAAACTATGGCTACACCTTC.

The sample holds a few counts of this clone. In the same sample, other DNA sequences code for this CDR3. This chain links TRBV29-1 with TRBJ2-7; TRBD1 agrees at 7 bases. V was pared by 1 base and J by 2 bases, with 2 bases of the junction left unmatched. Germline CDR1 reads SQVTM; CDR2 reads ANQGSEA. This CDR3 has 13 residues. The DNA for the CDR3 is TGCAGCGTTGAAGGGACAGGCGCCTACGAGCAGTACTTC. It codes for CSVEGTGAYEQYF.

This clone was observed a single time. The gene calls are TRBV30 and TRBJ2-3, with D possibly matching TRBD2 (6 bases). The CDR3 loop spans 14 amino acids. V was shortened by 8 bases and J by 2 bases, with 17 bases between the two germline ends. Germline values: CDR1 GTSNPN, CDR2 SVGIG (reference sequence). The CDR3 DNA reads as TGTGCCCACACGGGACTTTCAACCACAGATACGCAGTATTTT. Encoded protein: CAHTGLSTTDTQYF.

V and J are TRBV28 and TRBJ1-2, with 8 bases matching TRBD1. With V trimmed by 5 bases and J by 6 bases, 5 bases remained unmatched. This CDR3 region has 13 residues. Germline V CDR1 and CDR2: MDHEN, SYDVKM. The CDR3 DNA follows: TGTGCCAGCAGTACGGGACAGGATCATGGCTACACCTTC. Translating it yields CASSTGQDHGYTF.

The chain couples TRBV10-3 to TRBJ1-1; D gene uncertain. V was clipped by 0 bases and J by 3 bases, with 8 bases between them. CDR1 is ENHRY and CDR2 is SYGVKD in the germline V gene. This CDR3 contains 14 residues. In DNA form, the CDR3 reads TGTGCCATCAGTGAGTCAGACACGTACACTGAAGCTTTCTTT. Translating gives CAISESDTYTEAFF.

CDR3 coding DNA: TGCACCAGCAGCCCAAGGGTAACAGGGGGGGGAAACACCATATATTTT. Translation gives CTSSPRVTGGGNTIYF. The chain combines TRBV1 with TRBJ1-3; the table's D call of TRBD1 was not tested on the DNA. TRBV1 represents a pseudogene. This CDR3 contains 16 residues.